This T cell receptor beta chain was identified during a study of T cell changes during pregnancy in multiple sclerosis. Sequencing used immunoSEQ multiplex PCR; TCRdb keeps in-frame clones, though not all of them. The table includes 55,000 to 85,000 clones, around 92% detected once. The sequences come from peripheral blood, collected after pregnancy. This clonotype was obtained from a female donor with multiple sclerosis, enrolled in a pregnancy study.

CDR3 nucleotides: TGTGCCAGCAGCGGGACTAGCGGGAGCGGCGATGAGCAGTTCTTC. Its translation is CASSGTSGSGDEQFF. This sequence joins TRBV5-6 and TRBJ2-1; 14 bases match TRBD2. This CDR3 region has 15 residues. Per germline, CDR1 SGHDT and CDR2 YYEEEE. V trimming: 4 bases; J trimming: 8 bases; junction bases outside the gene matches: 5.